This passage covers 29 T cell receptor beta chains from one sample sequenced in a study of T cell responses to AZD1222 COVID-19 vaccine. Assay used: immunoSEQ multiplex PCR; TCRdb lists only in-frame clones, some missing. The sample has about 86,000 clones; roughly 88% are singletons. This specimen consisted of peripheral blood, obtained on day 0 of MenACWY control vaccination. Receptor source: an adult in good health.

CDR3 DNA sequence: TGTGCCAGCAGCCAAGGTTTTCTGGGGACCTCTGGAAACACCATATATTTT. This sequence encodes CASSQGFLGTSGNTIYF. This sequence joins TRBV3-1 (or the pseudogene TRBV3-2) and TRBJ1-3; maybe TRBD1 (5 bases). CDR1 LGHDT and CDR2 YNNKEL come from the germline V gene (reference sequence). V lost 1 base and J 0 bases, leaving 13 bases between the germline ends. The CDR3 sequence is 17 residues long.

This chain links TRBV5-6 with TRBJ1-5; no firm D call. CDR3 length equals 13 residues. V lost 3 bases and J 7 bases, leaving 11 bases between the germline ends. Per germline, CDR1 SGHDT and CDR2 YYEEEE. For the CDR3, the DNA is TGTGCCAGCAGCTCATCAGACCGACAGCCCCAGCATTTT. Amino acid sequence: CASSSSDRQPQHF.

This clone was seen once. This chain uses TRBV28 with TRBJ1-4, with D possibly matching TRBD1 (6 bases). Germline CDR1 and CDR2: MDHEN and SYDVKM. There are 15 residues in the CDR3. Trimming took 8 bases from V and 1 from J, leaving 14 bases between them. CDR3 sequence (DNA): TGTGCCAGCGGACGCCCAGGGGTAACTAATGAAAAACTGTTTTTT. Its protein is CASGRPGVTNEKLFF.

The chain recombines TRBV11-2 with TRBJ2-7; no clear D gene. The V end was cut by 11 bases, the J end by 0 bases, with 17 bases between. CDR1 is SGHAT, CDR2 FQNNGV, per germline. The CDR3 consists of 14 residues. This CDR3 reads CASGGGSLSYEQYF. DNA for the CDR3: TGTGCCTCTGGCGGTGGGTCACTCTCCTACGAGCAGTACTTC. Together with reference TRBV11-2 and TRBJ2-7, the CDR3 gives the full variable domain: EAGVAQSPRYKIIEKRQSVAFWCNPISGHATLYWYQQILGQGPKLLIQFQNNGVVDDSQLPKDRFSAERLKGVDSTLKIQPAKLEDSAVYLCASGGGSLSYEQYFGPGTRLTVT.

V and J are TRBV19 and TRBJ1-6; D gene ambiguous. Germline V gene data show CDR1 as LNHDA and CDR2 as SQIVND (reference sequence). This CDR3 region has 14 residues. V lost 2 bases to trimming and J lost 7 bases, with 9 bases between them. CDR3 sequence: CASSIQMTNSPLHF. Here the CDR3 DNA reads TGTGCCAGTAGTATACAGATGACGAATTCACCCCTCCACTTT.

This clone was seen a single time. The CDR3 DNA sequence: TGTGCCAGTAGTATAAGGGGCGGGATGAACACTGAAGCTTTCTTT. It encodes CASSIRGGMNTEAFF. The J gene is TRBJ1-1, the V gene TRBV19, with a weak D call TRBD1 (5 bases). The germline V and J ends were trimmed by 2 bases and 0 bases, with 10 bases remaining between them. This CDR3 is built from 15 residues. The germline gives CDR1 LNHDA, CDR2 SQIVND (reference sequence).

V usage is TRBV3-1 (or the pseudogene TRBV3-2) and J usage is TRBJ2-3; D ambiguous. The germline V gene has CDR1 LGHDT and CDR2 YNNKEL (reference sequence). The V gene lost 1 base and the J gene lost 1 base, with 12 bases spanning the gap. The CDR3 is made up of 16 amino acids. The CDR3 DNA sequence: TGTGCCAGCAGCCAAGTGGGGTCGTCTCGCACAGATACGCAGTATTTT. This translates into CASSQVGSSRTDTQYF.

This sequence joins TRBV7-2 and TRBJ1-1, with TRBD1 as a possible D gene (5 bases). The germline V gene has CDR1 SGHTA and CDR2 FQGNSA. The germline V and J ends were trimmed by 5 bases and 0 bases, with 7 bases remaining between them. CDR3 length: 13 residues. The CDR3, as DNA: TGTGCCAGCAGCGGACACATGAACACTGAAGCTTTCTTT. This sequence encodes CASSGHMNTEAFF. The variable domain in full, with the rest retrieved from reference TRBV7-2 and TRBJ1-1, is GAGVSQSPSNKVTEKGKDVELRCDPISGHTALYWYRQSLGQGLEFLIYFQGNSAPDKSGLPSDRFSAERTGGSVSTLTIQRTQQEDSAVYLCASSGHMNTEAFFGQGTRLTVV.

The chain recombines TRBV6-5 with TRBJ1-1; D might be TRBD1 (6 bases). V lost 2 bases and J lost 7, with 11 bases in between. The CDR3 consists of 13 residues. Germline V lookup: CDR1 MNHEY, CDR2 SVGAGI. In DNA, the CDR3 is TGTGCCAGCAGTTACAAGGGGGTGAGTGAAGCTTTCTTT. It encodes CASSYKGVSEAFF.

The J gene is TRBJ1-2, the V gene TRBV28; 7 bases align to TRBD1. The V segment lost 5 bases and the J segment 5 bases; nucleotides outside the gene matches: 11. Germline CDR1 is MDHEN and CDR2 is SYDVKM. The CDR3 runs 15 residues. In DNA form, the CDR3 reads TGTGCCAGCAGTATACTGACAGGGTCGGAATATGGCTACACCTTC. It translates to CASSILTGSEYGYTF.

The rearrangement links TRBV5-1 to TRBJ2-7, with 11 bases lining up with TRBD2. This CDR3 contains 15 residues. The germline CDR1 and CDR2 sequences are SGHRS and YFSETQ. With 0 bases clipped from V and 6 bases from J, the junction kept 5 bases outside the gene matches. In nucleotides, the CDR3 is TGCGCCAGCAGCTTGGTATTAGCGGGGGGGCGCGAGCAGTACTTC. Translated: CASSLVLAGGREQYF.

V and J are TRBV6-5 and TRBJ2-3, with 7 bases that match TRBD1. Germline CDR1 MNHEY, CDR2 SVGAGI. The V and J ends lost 5 bases and 6 bases, in that order; junction bases with no gene match: 11. The CDR3 contains 15 residues. This CDR3 reads CASSHLRQGGDTQYF. CDR3 DNA: TGTGCCAGCAGTCATCTGAGACAGGGCGGGGATACGCAGTATTTT.

The CDR3 is CASSTWDSLGTDTQYF. The DNA for the CDR3 is TGTGCCAGCAGCACCTGGGACAGCCTAGGGACAGATACGCAGTATTTT. The chain couples TRBV21-1 to TRBJ2-3; the table gives TRBD1 as D, unverified against the DNA. TRBV21-1 constitutes a pseudogene. The CDR3 totals 16 residues.

The V gene is TRBV6-5, the J gene TRBJ2-7, with D tentatively TRBD1 (6 bases). Per the germline V gene, CDR1 is MNHEY and CDR2 is SVGAGI. The CDR3 is made up of 13 amino acids. The V gene lost 7 bases and the J gene lost 4 bases, with 14 bases spanning the gap. CDR3 in amino acids: CASTSDQGYEQYF. CDR3 DNA: TGTGCCAGCACCTCTGATCAGGGGTACGAGCAGTACTTC.

J is TRBJ1-3 and V is TRBV30; 7 nucleotides line up with TRBD1. J gave up 0 bases and V 1 base, and 6 bases lay outside the gene matches. The CDR3 contains 16 residues. Germline V gene data show CDR1 as GTSNPN and CDR2 as SVGIG (reference sequence). The CDR3 loop is CAWSAMGQFSGNTIYF. The CDR3, as DNA: TGTGCCTGGAGTGCGATGGGACAGTTCTCTGGAAACACCATATATTTT.

The chain carries TRBV4-1 and TRBJ2-7; a weak D match, TRBD2 (5 bases). V dropped 2 bases and J dropped 0 bases, with 17 bases sitting between them. Germline V gene sequence: CDR1 MGHRA, CDR2 YSYEKL. CDR3 size: 17 residues. The CDR3: CASSQLFGQRSSYEQYF. In DNA form, the CDR3 reads TGCGCCAGCAGCCAACTTTTCGGGCAGCGGAGCTCCTACGAGCAGTACTTC.

This clone turned up a few times. The rearrangement links TRBV19 to TRBJ2-2; no definite D call. Trimming cost V 2 bases and J 5 bases, with 9 bases left between them. CDR1 is LNHDA and CDR2 is SQIVND in the germline V gene (reference sequence). The CDR3 has 14 residues. The CDR3 DNA is TGTGCCAGTAGTATACCGTCCGGAACCGGGGAGCTGTTTTTT. Translated: CASSIPSGTGELFF.

The V and J genes are TRBV18 and TRBJ1-1; 9 bases match TRBD1. The germline V gene has CDR1 KGHSH and CDR2 LQKENI. Trimming at V came to 3 bases and at J to 10 bases, leaving 12 bases not matched to a gene. The CDR3 runs to 15 residues. Here the CDR3 reads CASSPEPGQGRGAFF. The DNA for the CDR3 is TGTGCCAGCTCACCCGAACCGGGACAGGGAAGGGGAGCTTTCTTT.

The V gene is TRBV28, the J gene TRBJ1-2; D remains unclear. The V gene lost 3 bases and the J gene lost 6 bases, with 8 bases spanning the gap. There are 12 residues in the CDR3. The V gene's germline CDR1 is MDHEN and CDR2 SYDVKM. CDR3: CASSFRRNGYTF. As DNA, the CDR3 is TGTGCCAGCAGTTTTCGACGGAATGGCTACACCTTC.

The genes are TRBV19 and TRBJ1-1; maybe TRBD1 (6 bases). Germline CDR1 and CDR2: LNHDA and SQIVND (reference sequence). This CDR3 has 14 residues. Trimming stripped 6 bases from V and 5 bases from J, with 16 bases between. The CDR3 bases are TGTGCCAGTAGCCAGGGGTCGGGGTGGACTGAAGCTTTCTTT. Translation: CASSQGSGWTEAFF.

The rearrangement links TRBV15 to TRBJ2-3, with D tentatively TRBD2 (6 bases). This CDR3 is 18 amino acids long. The germline V and J ends were trimmed by 1 base and 2 bases, with 19 bases remaining between them. Germline CDR1 and CDR2: LNHNV and YYDKDF (reference sequence). DNA of the CDR3: TGTGCCACCAGCAGAGCGGCCGTTTGGGCGGGGAACACAGATACGCAGTATTTT. It is translated as CATSRAAVWAGNTDTQYF.

The CDR3 spells CASSPLQAGNTEAFF. The CDR3 coding sequence is TGTGCCAGCAGTCCGCTTCAGGCGGGGAACACTGAAGCTTTCTTT. The chain uses TRBV27 and TRBJ1-1; D uncertain. Trimming removed 5 bases at V and 1 base at J, with 14 bases between. The CDR3 consists of 15 residues. In germline, CDR1 is MNHEY, CDR2 SMNVEV (reference sequence).

The gene calls are TRBV7-2 and TRBJ1-1, with D possibly being TRBD1 (6 bases). Germline V gene data show CDR1 as SGHTA and CDR2 as FQGNSA. This CDR3 region has 15 residues. The germline V and J ends were trimmed by 1 base and 1 base, with 10 bases remaining between them. For the CDR3, the DNA is TGTGCCAGCAGCTTAGGGAGGGGGAGGAACACTGAAGCTTTCTTT. It specifies CASSLGRGRNTEAFF.

J is TRBJ2-7 and V is TRBV19; a weak D match, TRBD1 (5 bases). The ends were cut back, 6 bases at V and 6 bases at J, with 12 bases in the middle. This CDR3 spans 12 amino acids. Germline loops: CDR1 LNHDA, CDR2 SQIVND (reference sequence). CDR3 sequence (DNA): TGTGCCAGTAGCTCGTGGGGCGCCGAGCAGTACTTC. Residues: CASSSWGAEQYF.

This clone is a singleton in its sample. V is TRBV14 and J is TRBJ2-2; D remains unclear. Trimming removed 0 bases at V and 2 bases at J, with 13 bases between. This CDR3 comprises 17 residues. Germline V gene data show CDR1 as SGHDN and CDR2 as FVKESK. CDR3 nucleotides: TGTGCCAGCAGCCAAGAATATTTGGCCCAAAACACCGGGGAGCTGTTTTTT. This sequence encodes CASSQEYLAQNTGELFF.

The J gene is TRBJ1-5, the V gene TRBV27; D gene ambiguous. CDR3 length equals 14 residues. The germline CDR1 and CDR2 sequences are MNHEY and SMNVEV (reference sequence). Trimming took off 0 bases at V and 4 bases at J, with 7 bases between the two ends. The DNA of the CDR3 is TGTGCCAGCAGTTTATCGTCCGGGAATCAGCCCCAGCATTTT. This translates into CASSLSSGNQPQHF.

The gene calls are TRBV5-1 and TRBJ2-5; D remains unclear. This CDR3 is built from 13 residues. The V gene's germline CDR1 is SGHRS and CDR2 YFSETQ. Trimming took off 2 bases at V and 1 base at J, with 6 bases between the two ends. CDR3 nucleotides: TGCGCCAGCAGCTTCACAGCCCAAGAGACCCAGTACTTC. As protein: CASSFTAQETQYF.

Here the CDR3 DNA reads TGTGCCAGCAGCCATGGACAGCAAGGAAACACCATATATTTT. Amino acid sequence: CASSHGQQGNTIYF. The chain employs TRBV3-1 (or the pseudogene TRBV3-2) and TRBJ1-3, with a possible D match to TRBD1 (6 bases). V shed 3 bases and J shed 4 bases, with 10 bases lying between them. From germline, CDR1 is LGHDT and CDR2 YNNKEL (reference sequence). The CDR3 covers 14 residues.

This sequence joins TRBV7-2 and TRBJ1-4; D gene uncertain. Deletions cut 2 bases from V and 8 bases from J, with 12 bases between. The CDR3 runs to 14 residues. CDR1 and CDR2 from the germline V gene are SGHTA and FQGNSA. CDR3 amino acids: CASSLLNRGEKLFF. The CDR3 nucleotides read TGTGCCAGCAGCTTACTCAACCGCGGGGAAAAACTGTTTTTT.